This T cell receptor (beta chain) originates from a study of spatial heterogeneity in lung cancer (dated by TCRdb to about 2019). About the investigation overall: The donors were 65 to 85 patients from the lung TRACERx cohort who had early-stage, untreated non-small cell lung cancer. Follow-up PBMC samples were sequenced whenever the samples were available, and the median time to follow-up was about 25 months after resection. More beta-chain than alpha-chain transcripts were consistently detected, likely reflecting higher beta-chain transcript abundance. In the raw uncorrected reads, each unique combination of TCR and UMI appeared on average more than ten times. The study quantitatively compared TCR alpha and beta repertoires across multiple tumor regions, matched nontumor lung and blood in non-small cell lung cancer. Nonsynonymous mutation counts, determined by whole-exome sequencing of tumor tissue, were related to features of the TCR repertoire. At surgery, fewer than 250 tumor regions, around 64 matched nontumor lung samples and more than 55 PBMC samples were TCR-sequenced for both alpha and beta chains. What the research found in general, with its limitations: Ubiquitous expanded tumor TCRs were detected in blood more often at tumor resection than at routine follow-up. Confirming at a functional level the hypothesis that regional TCRs recognize regional mutations was considered to require additional single-cell paired TCR alpha and beta sequencing. Only around 15 patients were included in the comparisons of baseline and follow-up blood repertoires.

Library prep was done by 5' RACE. The sequencing machine was a NextSeq 500. The TCR library protocol attached a unique molecular identifier to each TCR cDNA molecule to allow correction of PCR and sequencing errors. The original methods were these. TCR identification, UMI-based error correction and CDR3 extraction were performed with Decombinator tools. TCRs above a frequency of 2 per 1,000, corresponding to the top 1% of the tumor frequency distribution, were defined as expanded. Each repertoire was subsampled 100 times to 5,000 TCRs, after which Renyi diversity was computed with the R vegan package. CDR3 similarity networks were built from amino acid triplet string-kernel similarity, with CDR3s being connected when pairwise similarity was above 0.82. TCRdb trimmed public reads at Q25 via fastp, called clones via MiXCR and kept in-frame beta chains. Each CDR3 protein gets just one entry, which takes the most common genes and DNA from the rows behind it. The V and J calls come from TCRdb's annotation, not from the publication. This sample has some 120,000 distinct CDR3 sequences in its table, and 9% to 15% of those were observed once. In total, the top ten clones hold about 15% of the sample.

This clonotype was seen ten or more times. The specificity of this receptor is unknown. No much larger clone is present one base from it, and per-base qualities are unavailable. V and J are truncated by 1 base and 10 bases respectively, leaving an intervening sequence of 10 bases. CDR1 and CDR2 (LGHDT, YNNKEL) derive from the germline V gene (reference sequence). Including cysteine and phenylalanine, the CDR3 has 12 amino acids. Here the CDR3 DNA is all that survives: 36 bases in frame from base 1. What this sample's time point label stands for: blood at routine non-recurrence follow-up after resection. Without any cell sorting, TCR sequencing was performed on whole RNA extracted either from tumor and nontumor lung tissue or from cryopreserved PBMC samples. Only patients for whom sufficient RNA was available from at least two tumor regions were selected for TCR sequencing.

The source of this sequence is a male donor with early-stage non-small cell lung cancer. This material consisted of PBMCs, taken at follow-up. Recombination joined TRBV3-1 with TRBJ1-1, with a tentative D gene TRBD1 over 6 matching bases. The CDR3 sequence is CASSQGTARAFF. The nucleotide sequence is given as TGTGCCAGCAGCCAAGGGACAGCTCGAGCTTTCTTT.